Each of the 2 T cell receptor beta chains below was sequenced from the same sample in a study of blood T cells in healthy people across ages. Next came a second PCR, run for about 7 to 12 cycles, which used a sample-barcoded 5' primer along with a J-beta primer mix. TCRdb recomputed calls from the 5' RACE reads with MiXCR, one row per CDR3 protein. The table includes about 1.4 million distinct CDR3 sequences, 45% to 70% detected once. The sequenced sample was blood. These receptors all stem from a man aged 18 to 35 in good health.

J is TRBJ2-1 and V is TRBV12-3 or TRBV12-4; the match to TRBD2 covers 11 bases. This CDR3 is 17 amino acids long. After removal of 3 bases from V and 4 bases from J, the junction contained 8 bases not matched to a gene. CDR3 sequence (DNA): TGTGCCAGCAGTTTCCCCCGACTAGCGGGATTATACAATGAGCAGTTCTTC. Its translation is CASSFPRLAGLYNEQFF.

J is TRBJ2-1 and V is TRBV7-9; TRBD1 might be the D (6 bases). The germline gives CDR1 SEHNR, CDR2 FQNEAQ (reference sequence). This CDR3 region has 17 residues. The V and J ends lost 4 bases and 7 bases respectively, with 23 bases between them. The CDR3 protein is CASSSARLQGRGNEQFF. In DNA, the CDR3 is TGTGCCAGCAGCTCAGCCCGTCTTCAGGGGCGCGGGAATGAGCAGTTCTTC.